A selection of T cell receptor beta chains follows, all from one sample in a study of Ad26.COV2.S vaccination and SARS-CoV-2 variants. Clones were read by immunoSEQ multiplex PCR, and TCRdb kept only the in-frame ones, dropping some. The table records over 85,000 clones, roughly 85% of them present only once. The sample was peripheral blood, taken after recovery from COVID-19. These receptors came from a human donor who had recovered from COVID-19. CDR3s include the opening cysteine and the closing phenylalanine or tryptophan. The order of the fields is J gene, CDR3 length, clone size, V gene, D gene, CDR3 protein, CDR3 DNA. The D gene is left open where the match is weak. Rows give clone size only sometimes, using once, few, many, or a class for an expanded clone.

j_gene: TRBJ1-1; len: 16; abundance: NA; v_gene: TRBV27; d_gene: NA; CDR3aa: CASSSSRRVGDTEAFF; CDR3nt: TGTGCCAGCAGTTCAAGTCGTCGGGTCGGGGACACTGAAGCTTTCTTT
j_gene: TRBJ2-7; len: 16; abundance: NA; v_gene: TRBV20-1; d_gene: TRBD2; CDR3aa: CSASSEASGYSYEQYF; CDR3nt: TGCAGTGCTAGTTCCGAGGCTAGCGGATACTCCTACGAGCAGTACTTC
j_gene: TRBJ2-1; len: 13; abundance: NA; v_gene: TRBV18; d_gene: NA; CDR3aa: CASSGEFYNEQFF; CDR3nt: TGTGCCAGCTCAGGGGAGTTTTACAATGAGCAGTTCTTC
j_gene: TRBJ1-6; len: 14; abundance: NA; v_gene: TRBV6-5; d_gene: NA; CDR3aa: CASNTGNYNSPLHF; CDR3nt: TGTGCCAGCAATACGGGAAACTATAATTCACCCCTCCACTTT
j_gene: TRBJ1-1; len: 11; abundance: NA; v_gene: TRBV11-3; d_gene: NA; CDR3aa: CASSLSTEAFF; CDR3nt: TGTGCCAGCAGCTTAAGCACTGAAGCTTTCTTT
j_gene: TRBJ2-2; len: 13; abundance: NA; v_gene: TRBV28; d_gene: NA; CDR3aa: CASSFLNTGELFF; CDR3nt: TGTGCCAGCAGTTTCCTCAACACCGGGGAGCTGTTTTTT
j_gene: TRBJ2-1; len: 14; abundance: NA; v_gene: TRBV11-2; d_gene: TRBD2; CDR3aa: CASSFQRERSEQFF; CDR3nt: TGTGCCAGCAGCTTCCAGCGGGAGAGGAGTGAGCAGTTCTTC
j_gene: TRBJ1-1; len: 15; abundance: NA; v_gene: TRBV28; d_gene: NA; CDR3aa: CASSLPPGSYTEAFF; CDR3nt: TGTGCCAGCAGTTTACCCCCGGGAAGTTACACTGAAGCTTTCTTT
j_gene: TRBJ2-1; len: 14; abundance: few; v_gene: TRBV5-1; d_gene: NA; CDR3aa: CASSLLGLGDEQFF; CDR3nt: TGCGCCAGCAGCTTGTTGGGCCTTGGGGATGAGCAGTTCTTC
j_gene: TRBJ2-1; len: 13; abundance: NA; v_gene: TRBV7-3; d_gene: NA; CDR3aa: CASSFTYSNEQFF; CDR3nt: TGTGCCAGCAGCTTCACCTATTCCAATGAGCAGTTCTTC
j_gene: TRBJ2-7; len: 13; abundance: NA; v_gene: TRBV27; d_gene: NA; CDR3aa: CASSFSRENEQYF; CDR3nt: TGTGCCAGCAGTTTTTCCAGGGAGAACGAGCAGTACTTC
j_gene: TRBJ2-1; len: 13; abundance: NA; v_gene: TRBV7-2; d_gene: TRBD2; CDR3aa: CASSWGLVYEQFF; CDR3nt: TGTGCCAGCAGCTGGGGACTAGTCTATGAGCAGTTCTTC
j_gene: TRBJ2-7; len: 13; abundance: NA; v_gene: TRBV11-3; d_gene: NA; CDR3aa: CASSNGVAYEQYF; CDR3nt: TGTGCCAGCAGCAATGGGGTAGCCTACGAGCAGTACTTC
j_gene: TRBJ2-1; len: 15; abundance: NA; v_gene: TRBV5-5; d_gene: TRBD2; CDR3aa: CASSLWTSGRNEQFF; CDR3nt: TGTGCCAGCAGCCTCTGGACTAGCGGGAGGAATGAGCAGTTCTTC
j_gene: TRBJ2-7; len: 13; abundance: NA; v_gene: TRBV4-1; d_gene: NA; CDR3aa: CASSQDKGPEQYF; CDR3nt: TGCGCCAGCAGCCAAGATAAAGGTCCCGAGCAGTACTTC